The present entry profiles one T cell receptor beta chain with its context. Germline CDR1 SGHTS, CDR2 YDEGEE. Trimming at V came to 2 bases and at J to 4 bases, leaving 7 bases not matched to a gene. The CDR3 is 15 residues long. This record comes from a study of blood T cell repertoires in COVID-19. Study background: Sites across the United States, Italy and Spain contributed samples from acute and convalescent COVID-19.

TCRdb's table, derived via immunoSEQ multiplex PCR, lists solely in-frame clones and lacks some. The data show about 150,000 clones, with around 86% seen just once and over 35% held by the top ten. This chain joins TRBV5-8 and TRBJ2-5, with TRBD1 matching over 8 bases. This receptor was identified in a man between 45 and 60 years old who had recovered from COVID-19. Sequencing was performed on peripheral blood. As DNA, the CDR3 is TGTGCCAGCAGCTTCAGGGGGCATGGAAGAGAGACCCAGTACTTC. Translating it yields CASSFRGHGRETQYF.